Listed below are T cell receptor beta chains from one sample, sequenced in a study of blood T cell repertoires in COVID-19. Only in-frame clones appear in the TCRdb table, and some are missing; sequencing was by immunoSEQ multiplex PCR. The data hold roughly 100,000 clones, with roughly 83% observed a single time. Sequencing used peripheral blood. The receptors shown here come from a human donor in a cohort sampled during active COVID-19. Both conserved end residues are part of each CDR3. Fields, in order: V gene, J gene, clone size, CDR3 length, D gene, CDR3 DNA, CDR3 protein. A D gene is named only where the DNA matches it firmly. Not every row has a clone size; where given, it reads once, few, many or a size class.

V gene: TRBV15; J gene: TRBJ2-5; clone size: .; CDR3 length: 16; D gene: TRBD2; CDR3 DNA: TGTGCCACCAGCGGAGATTTTGCGCCAAGCGGGGGGACCCAGTACTTC; CDR3 protein: CATSGDFAPSGGTQYF
V gene: TRBV6-2/TRBV6-3; J gene: TRBJ2-7; clone size: .; CDR3 length: 13; D gene: TRBD2; CDR3 DNA: TGTGCCAGCAGTTACGTCCGGGGGGGTGAGCAGTACTTC; CDR3 protein: CASSYVRGGEQYF
V gene: TRBV19; J gene: TRBJ1-2; clone size: .; CDR3 length: 16; D gene: TRBD1; CDR3 DNA: TGTGCCAGTAGTATACAACAGGGGACGTCACTCCATGGCTACACCTTC; CDR3 protein: CASSIQQGTSLHGYTF
V gene: TRBV19; J gene: TRBJ1-1; clone size: .; CDR3 length: 14; D gene: TRBD1; CDR3 DNA: TGTGCCAGTAGTTACCAGGGGGCGAACACTGAAGCTTTCTTT; CDR3 protein: CASSYQGANTEAFF
V gene: TRBV9; J gene: TRBJ1-1; clone size: .; CDR3 length: 15; D gene: TRBD1; CDR3 DNA: TGTGCCAGCAGCGAGGGGGGACAGTCGAACACTGAAGCTTTCTTT; CDR3 protein: CASSEGGQSNTEAFF
V gene: TRBV7-9; J gene: TRBJ1-4; clone size: .; CDR3 length: 14; D gene: .; CDR3 DNA: TGTGCCAGCAGCTTTATCACGGGTAATGAAAAACTGTTTTTT; CDR3 protein: CASSFITGNEKLFF
V gene: TRBV12-3/TRBV12-4; J gene: TRBJ1-1; clone size: .; CDR3 length: 13; D gene: TRBD1; CDR3 DNA: TGTGCCAGCACCGATGACAGGGCCACTGAAGCTTTCTTT; CDR3 protein: CASTDDRATEAFF
V gene: TRBV9; J gene: TRBJ1-2; clone size: .; CDR3 length: 14; D gene: .; CDR3 DNA: TGTGCCAGCAGCGTAGGAGCGGGGGACTATGGCTACACCTTC; CDR3 protein: CASSVGAGDYGYTF
V gene: TRBV3-1/TRBV3-2; J gene: TRBJ1-2; clone size: once; CDR3 length: 12; D gene: .; CDR3 DNA: TGTGCCAGCAGCTCCGGGACAAGTGGCTACACCTTC; CDR3 protein: CASSSGTSGYTF
V gene: TRBV27; J gene: TRBJ2-7; clone size: .; CDR3 length: 12; D gene: .; CDR3 DNA: TGTGCCAGCTCTGGGGGGTTAGACGAGCAGTACTTC; CDR3 protein: CASSGGLDEQYF
V gene: TRBV7-3; J gene: TRBJ1-2; clone size: .; CDR3 length: 16; D gene: TRBD1; CDR3 DNA: TGTGCCAGCAGCTTAAATGGTCCGGGACAGGGGAACGGCTACACCTTC; CDR3 protein: CASSLNGPGQGNGYTF
V gene: TRBV6-2/TRBV6-3; J gene: TRBJ2-1; clone size: .; CDR3 length: 17; D gene: TRBD2; CDR3 DNA: TGTGCCAGCAGTTCCCTGGGACTACCTGGGAAGAAGAATGAGCAGTTCTTC; CDR3 protein: CASSSLGLPGKKNEQFF
V gene: TRBV15; J gene: TRBJ2-2; clone size: .; CDR3 length: 16; D gene: .; CDR3 DNA: TGTGCCACCAGCAGAGATCAACAGGGTAGAACCGGGGAGCTGTTTTTT; CDR3 protein: CATSRDQQGRTGELFF